This T cell receptor beta chain was observed in a study of blood T cells in healthy people across ages. The use of a sample-barcoded 5' primer and a J-beta primer mix characterized a second PCR of roughly 6 to 11 cycles. Each of the cDNA molecules was tagged by a template-switch adaptor with 12 random nucleotides. Each sample yielded at least 3 million CDR3-containing paired-end reads. TCRdb passed the 5' RACE reads through MiXCR, listing each CDR3 protein once. The table has 1.8 million or so distinct CDR3 sequences, about two fifths seen once. The draw of peripheral blood yielded roughly 9.4 milliliters from each donor. Extraction of total RNA produced a minimum of 5 micrograms from each sample. V trimming: 0 bases; J trimming: 14 bases; junction bases outside the gene matches: 13. The CDR3 is 16 residues long. CDR1 is SGHAT and CDR2 is FQNNGV in the germline V gene.

Sequenced material: blood. The V and J genes are TRBV11-2 and TRBJ2-1; 10 nucleotides line up with TRBD2. The receptor was derived from a human donor in good health. CDR3 in DNA: TGTGCCAGCAGCTTAGATATGGCTAGCGGGGGATTATCGGAGTTCTTC. Protein product: CASSLDMASGGLSEFF.